Below are 5 T cell receptor beta chains sequenced from a single sample in a study of spatial heterogeneity in lung cancer. The study's findings and limits: Mutation counts in tumors were tracked by counts of expanded intratumoral alpha and beta TCRs.

The time point: sample taken at primary tumor resection. TCRdb itself ran the 5' RACE reads through MiXCR, one entry per CDR3 protein. The table lists 20,000 or so distinct CDR3 sequences, about 6.5% of them singletons. The antigens of these receptors remain unknown. The sample here was lung tumor tissue, taken at surgery. Source of these receptors: a female donor with early-stage non-small cell lung cancer.

This clonotype was detected many times. This rearrangement joins TRBV3-1 to TRBJ2-1; D is undetermined. CDR1 LGHDT and CDR2 YNNKEL come from the germline V gene (reference sequence). Trimming pared 4 bases from V and 0 bases from J, leaving 10 bases between. CDR3 length equals 15 residues. The CDR3 is CASSPVTDSYNEQFF. DNA for the CDR3: TGTGCCAGCAGCCCGGTAACGGACTCCTACAATGAGCAGTTCTTC.

There are many counts of this clonotype. The rearrangement links TRBV2 to TRBJ1-5; D is undetermined. CDR3 length: 14 residues. Germline CDR1 is SNHLY and CDR2 is FYNNEI. Trimming took 2 bases from V and 3 from J, leaving 8 bases between them. The CDR3 loop reads CASSELRDNQPQHF. CDR3 sequence (DNA): TGTGCCAGCAGTGAATTGCGGGACAATCAGCCCCAGCATTTT.

There are many counts of this clonotype. V and J are TRBV11-2 and TRBJ1-2; D not certain. Germline V CDR1 and CDR2: SGHAT, FQNNGV. Trimming cost V 2 bases and J 0 bases, with 7 bases left between them. The CDR3 runs to 14 residues. CDR3 sequence: CASSLIRSNYGYTF. The CDR3 DNA reads as TGTGCCAGCAGCTTAATACGGTCTAACTATGGCTACACCTTC. Filled out from reference TRBV11-2 and TRBJ1-2, the complete variable domain reads EAGVAQSPRYKIIEKRQSVAFWCNPISGHATLYWYQQILGQGPKLLIQFQNNGVVDDSQLPKDRFSAERLKGVDSTLKIQPAKLEDSAVYLCASSLIRSNYGYTFGSGTRLTVV.

About this clonotype itself: A read error is possible here, since a much larger clone lies one base away. This chain joins TRBV5-1 and TRBJ2-3; 7 bases map to TRBD1. Per the germline V gene, CDR1 is SGHRS and CDR2 is YFSETQ. The CDR3 runs to 15 residues. The CDR3 protein is CASSFGDSSTDAQYF. The CDR3 region has the DNA TGCGCCAGCAGCTTTGGGGACAGCTCCACAGATGCGCAGTATTTT.

This clonotype was found a few times. The V and J genes are TRBV20-1 and TRBJ2-1, with 16 bases fitting TRBD2. The CDR3 has 14 amino acids. V shed 6 bases and J 7 bases; nucleotides not matched to a gene: 3. The germline V gene encodes CDR1 DFQATT and CDR2 SNEGSKA (reference sequence). The CDR3 reads CSAPGLAGGNEQFF. Here the CDR3 DNA reads TGCAGTGCCCCGGGACTAGCGGGAGGGAATGAGCAGTTCTTC.